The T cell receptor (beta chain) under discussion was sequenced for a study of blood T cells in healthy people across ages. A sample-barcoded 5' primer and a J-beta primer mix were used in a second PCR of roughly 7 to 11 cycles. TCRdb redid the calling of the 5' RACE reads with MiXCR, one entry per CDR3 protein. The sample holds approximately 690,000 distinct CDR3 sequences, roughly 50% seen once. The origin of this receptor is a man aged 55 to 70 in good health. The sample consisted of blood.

The chain's CDR3 is CASSPSAGQQETQYF. CDR3 in DNA: TGTGCCAGCAGCCCTTCGGCGGGGCAACAAGAGACCCAGTACTTC. This chain joins TRBV7-2 and TRBJ2-5; a possible D gene is TRBD2 (6 bases). V dropped 5 bases and J dropped 2 bases, with 15 bases sitting between them. The V gene's germline CDR1 is SGHTA and CDR2 FQGNSA. CDR3 length equals 15 residues. The entire variable domain, with the rest obtained from reference TRBV7-2 and TRBJ2-5, is as follows: GAGVSQSPSNKVTEKGKDVELRCDPISGHTALYWYRQSLGQGLEFLIYFQGNSAPDKSGLPSDRFSAERTGGSVSTLTIQRTQQEDSAVYLCASSPSAGQQETQYFGPGTRLLVL.